These T cell receptor beta chains were read from a single sample in a study of cytomegalovirus exposure and HLA in healthy donors. The repertoire was sequenced with immunoSEQ multiplex PCR; TCRdb's copy has only in-frame clones and lacks some. The repertoire includes about 95,000 clones, around 85% of them detected once, and roughly 20% sits in the top ten. Sample: PBMCs. These receptors were obtained from a man between 18 and 29 years old in good health and CMV-seropositive. Each CDR3 is given without its conserved first and last residue. Clone size, where shown, is once, few, many, or a class for clones that have expanded.

>NA|TRBJ2-7|TRBV19
AVENYRAKATSGRASYEQY
>NA|TRBJ1-4|TRBV6-5
ASSYSTGINEKLF
>NA|TRBJ2-2|TRBV28
ASSFTTDGTGELF
>NA|TRBJ1-5|TRBV2
ASNTGRNQPQH
>NA|TRBJ2-4|TRBV28
ASARLAKNIQY
>NA|TRBJ1-1|TRBV7-8
ASSHVGGLNTEAF
>once|TRBJ2-3|TRBV18
ASSPGRGTQY
>NA|TRBJ2-7|TRBV28
ASREDRGTYEQY
>NA|TRBJ2-3|TRBV27
ASSSRPGFGSTDTQY
>NA|TRBJ2-2|TRBV28
ASSSSGAGELF